This TCR beta chain was profiled in a study of T cell repertoires in cytomegalovirus infection. MiXCR, applied by TCRdb to the reads, yields one record per CDR3 protein. The table includes 680,000 or so distinct CDR3 sequences, about 33% detected once. Germline V gives CDR1 MNHEY, CDR2 SMNVEV (reference sequence). The V segment lost 5 bases and the J segment 10 bases; nucleotides outside the gene matches: 8. The CDR3 runs 14 residues. This clonotype has just a few counts. Its matching antigen is unknown. Sequenced here: cultured PBMCs, sampled from culture after CMV antigen stimulation. This TCR came from a human donor in good health (CMV status not recorded). Some clones in this sample may be carry-over from other donors' samples. The V gene is TRBV27, the J gene TRBJ1-6; 7 nucleotides align to TRBD1. CDR3 protein: CASSPRQGRSPLHF. DNA of the CDR3: TGTGCCAGCAGTCCCCGACAGGGTCGGTCACCCCTCCACTTT.